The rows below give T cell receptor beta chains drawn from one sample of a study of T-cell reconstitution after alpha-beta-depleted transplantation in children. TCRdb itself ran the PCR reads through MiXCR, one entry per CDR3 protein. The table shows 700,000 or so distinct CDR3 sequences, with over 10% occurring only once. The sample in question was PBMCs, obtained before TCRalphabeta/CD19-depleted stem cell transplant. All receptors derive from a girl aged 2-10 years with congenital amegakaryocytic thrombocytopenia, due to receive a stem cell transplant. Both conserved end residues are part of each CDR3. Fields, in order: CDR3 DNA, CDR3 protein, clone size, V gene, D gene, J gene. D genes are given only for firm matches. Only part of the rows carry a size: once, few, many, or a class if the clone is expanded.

CDR3nt: TGTGCCAGCAGTCCGAGCGGGAGGAGCTCCTACGAGCAGTACTTC
CDR3aa: CASSPSGRSSYEQYF
abundance: few
v_gene: TRBV12-3/TRBV12-4
d_gene: TRBD2
j_gene: TRBJ2-7

CDR3nt: TGTGCCAGCAGCCATCCCGGGCCTAACCCCTATGGCTACACCTTC
CDR3aa: CASSHPGPNPYGYTF
abundance: few
v_gene: TRBV4-2
d_gene: NA
j_gene: TRBJ1-2

CDR3nt: TGCAGCGTTGGTAAGAGAGACACAGATACGCAGTATTTT
CDR3aa: CSVGKRDTDTQYF
abundance: NA
v_gene: TRBV29-1
d_gene: NA
j_gene: TRBJ2-3

CDR3nt: TGCAGTGCTATAGAGTTTGGCGGAAGCTCCTACAATGAGCAGTTCTTC
CDR3aa: CSAIEFGGSSYNEQFF
abundance: many
v_gene: TRBV20-1
d_gene: NA
j_gene: TRBJ2-1

CDR3nt: TGCGCCAGCAGCTTATCCGGGAGCTCTGGAAACACCATATATTTT
CDR3aa: CASSLSGSSGNTIYF
abundance: many
v_gene: TRBV5-1
d_gene: NA
j_gene: TRBJ1-3

CDR3nt: TGCAGCGTGACTAGCGGGATAGAGCAGTTCTTC
CDR3aa: CSVTSGIEQFF
abundance: many
v_gene: TRBV29-1
d_gene: TRBD2
j_gene: TRBJ2-1

CDR3nt: TGCGCCAGCAGCCGATTACAGGGGGCCGGCAATCAGCCCCAGCATTTT
CDR3aa: CASSRLQGAGNQPQHF
abundance: few
v_gene: TRBV4-1
d_gene: TRBD1
j_gene: TRBJ1-5

CDR3nt: TGTGCCAGCAGTTTATGGGGGGACTCCTACGAGCAGTACTTC
CDR3aa: CASSLWGDSYEQYF
abundance: many
v_gene: TRBV28
d_gene: NA
j_gene: TRBJ2-7

CDR3nt: TGCAGTGCTAGTGAGGGGGCCGACAATGAGCAGTTCTTC
CDR3aa: CSASEGADNEQFF
abundance: many
v_gene: TRBV20-1
d_gene: TRBD1
j_gene: TRBJ2-1

CDR3nt: TGTGCCATAAAGCCTCCAGGGGGTTTACTGAATGAGCAGTTCTTC
CDR3aa: CAIKPPGGLLNEQFF
abundance: few
v_gene: TRBV10-3
d_gene: TRBD1
j_gene: TRBJ2-1

CDR3nt: TGCGCCAGCAGCTTCCAAAACTATGGCTACACCTTC
CDR3aa: CASSFQNYGYTF
abundance: NA
v_gene: TRBV5-1
d_gene: NA
j_gene: TRBJ1-2

CDR3nt: TGTGCCAGCTCACCACCGAGGCACGCCGGGGAGCTGTTTTTT
CDR3aa: CASSPPRHAGELFF
abundance: NA
v_gene: TRBV18
d_gene: NA
j_gene: TRBJ2-2

CDR3nt: TGTGCCAGCAGCTTTGCAGGACTAGGGATTGGTGAGCAGTTCTTC
CDR3aa: CASSFAGLGIGEQFF
abundance: NA
v_gene: TRBV7-8
d_gene: TRBD2
j_gene: TRBJ2-1

CDR3nt: TGCGCCAGCAGGATAACCGGGGAGCTGTTTTTT
CDR3aa: CASRITGELFF
abundance: many
v_gene: TRBV5-1
d_gene: NA
j_gene: TRBJ2-2

CDR3nt: TGCGCCAGCAGCTCCGGACGGGAGGAAGAGCAGTTCTTC
CDR3aa: CASSSGREEEQFF
abundance: many
v_gene: TRBV5-1
d_gene: TRBD2
j_gene: TRBJ2-1

CDR3nt: TGTGCCAGCAGCTCCCCCCTCCGGGCTAGCGGGAGTTACGAGCAGTACTTC
CDR3aa: CASSSPLRASGSYEQYF
abundance: few
v_gene: TRBV5-6
d_gene: TRBD2
j_gene: TRBJ2-7

CDR3nt: TGCGCCAGCAGTTCCGGGACAGGGGGGTCCCACGGGTACTTC
CDR3aa: CASSSGTGGSHGYF
abundance: few
v_gene: TRBV5-1
d_gene: TRBD1
j_gene: TRBJ2-7

CDR3nt: TGTGCCAGCAGTGTGGGACAGACTAGGGACCAGTACTTC
CDR3aa: CASSVGQTRDQYF
abundance: few
v_gene: TRBV2
d_gene: NA
j_gene: TRBJ2-5

CDR3nt: TGTGCCAGCAGTGATGAGTCACCTCCGGGACTAGCGGGGTTCAATGAGCAGTTCTTC
CDR3aa: CASSDESPPGLAGFNEQFF
abundance: many
v_gene: TRBV2
d_gene: TRBD2
j_gene: TRBJ2-1

CDR3nt: TGTGCCAGCAGCCTCAGCGGGAGAGTCCCCTACGAGCAGTACTTC
CDR3aa: CASSLSGRVPYEQYF
abundance: NA
v_gene: TRBV12-3/TRBV12-4
d_gene: TRBD2
j_gene: TRBJ2-7

CDR3nt: TGCAGCGTCCTGACAGGACCGGAGACCCAGTACTTC
CDR3aa: CSVLTGPETQYF
abundance: NA
v_gene: TRBV29-1
d_gene: NA
j_gene: TRBJ2-5

CDR3nt: TGTGCCATCAGTGAGTTCTCTGCTCCGGGAGAGCAGTACTTC
CDR3aa: CAISEFSAPGEQYF
abundance: many
v_gene: TRBV10-3
d_gene: NA
j_gene: TRBJ2-7

CDR3nt: TGCAGTGCTAGAGCCCTTTTGGGAGCGAACACCGGGGAGCTGTTTTTT
CDR3aa: CSARALLGANTGELFF
abundance: few
v_gene: TRBV20-1
d_gene: NA
j_gene: TRBJ2-2

CDR3nt: TGCAGCGTTGGTGGAGTATCACGCTACACCTTC
CDR3aa: CSVGGVSRYTF
abundance: many
v_gene: TRBV29-1
d_gene: NA
j_gene: TRBJ1-2

CDR3nt: TGTGCCAGCAGCTTCGGACACGGGGGGGCCAACGTCCTGACTTTC
CDR3aa: CASSFGHGGANVLTF
abundance: many
v_gene: TRBV5-5
d_gene: NA
j_gene: TRBJ2-6

CDR3nt: TGTGCCAGCAGCTTAGAGGATTCTAGCTGGTTTTCCTACGAGCAGTACTTC
CDR3aa: CASSLEDSSWFSYEQYF
abundance: once
v_gene: TRBV7-9
d_gene: NA
j_gene: TRBJ2-7

CDR3nt: TGTGCCAGCAGTGAAGCGCCGTATGGCTACACCTTC
CDR3aa: CASSEAPYGYTF
abundance: NA
v_gene: TRBV6-1
d_gene: NA
j_gene: TRBJ1-2

CDR3nt: TGTGCCAGCAGCCACCTCCTGTCCGGGACTAGTGGAGACTACGAGCAGTACTTC
CDR3aa: CASSHLLSGTSGDYEQYF
abundance: NA
v_gene: TRBV7-6
d_gene: TRBD2
j_gene: TRBJ2-7

CDR3nt: TGTGCCAGCAGTTTGAAGTACGAGCAGTACTTC
CDR3aa: CASSLKYEQYF
abundance: many
v_gene: TRBV12-3/TRBV12-4
d_gene: NA
j_gene: TRBJ2-7

CDR3nt: TGTGCCAGCAGCTATTTGGGGCTAGTCAAAGAGACCCAGTACTTC
CDR3aa: CASSYLGLVKETQYF
abundance: many
v_gene: TRBV7-2
d_gene: NA
j_gene: TRBJ2-5

CDR3nt: TGTGCCAGCACCCCTAGGGAGACCCAGTACTTC
CDR3aa: CASTPRETQYF
abundance: NA
v_gene: TRBV12-3/TRBV12-4
d_gene: NA
j_gene: TRBJ2-5

CDR3nt: TGTGCCAGCAGTTCACTCGTCGCGGGAGGGCCGCGCAATGAGCAGTTCTTC
CDR3aa: CASSSLVAGGPRNEQFF
abundance: few
v_gene: TRBV27
d_gene: TRBD2
j_gene: TRBJ2-1

CDR3nt: TGTGCCAGCAGCCCGAAGGGGGTAATTTACAATGAGCAGTTCTTC
CDR3aa: CASSPKGVIYNEQFF
abundance: few
v_gene: TRBV11-2
d_gene: NA
j_gene: TRBJ2-1

CDR3nt: TGTGCCAGCTCATTTTACCCTTGGTCGGGTGGGAGTAATTCACCCCTCCACTTT
CDR3aa: CASSFYPWSGGSNSPLHF
abundance: many
v_gene: TRBV6-1
d_gene: NA
j_gene: TRBJ1-6

CDR3nt: TGCAGTGCGAGAAGACAGGGGGCGAACACTGAAGCTTTCTTT
CDR3aa: CSARRQGANTEAFF
abundance: many
v_gene: TRBV20-1
d_gene: TRBD1
j_gene: TRBJ1-1

CDR3nt: TGTGCCACCAGTGATTCAGGGGTCGGGGAGCTGTTTTTT
CDR3aa: CATSDSGVGELFF
abundance: NA
v_gene: TRBV24-1
d_gene: NA
j_gene: TRBJ2-2

CDR3nt: TGTGCCAGCAGCCTTCCGGACAGGGGAGAGACCCAGTACTTC
CDR3aa: CASSLPDRGETQYF
abundance: NA
v_gene: TRBV7-9
d_gene: TRBD1
j_gene: TRBJ2-5